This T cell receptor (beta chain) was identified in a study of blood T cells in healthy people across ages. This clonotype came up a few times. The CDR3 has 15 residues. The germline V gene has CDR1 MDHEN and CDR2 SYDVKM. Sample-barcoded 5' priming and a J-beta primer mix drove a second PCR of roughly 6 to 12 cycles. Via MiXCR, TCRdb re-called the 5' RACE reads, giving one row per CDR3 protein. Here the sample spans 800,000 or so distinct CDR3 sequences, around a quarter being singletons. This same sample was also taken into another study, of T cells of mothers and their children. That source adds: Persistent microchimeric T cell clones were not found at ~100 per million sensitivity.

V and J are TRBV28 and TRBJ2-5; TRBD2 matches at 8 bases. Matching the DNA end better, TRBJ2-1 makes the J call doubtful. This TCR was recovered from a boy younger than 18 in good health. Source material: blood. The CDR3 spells CASRSAAGDYNEQFF. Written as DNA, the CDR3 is TGTGCCAGCCGGTCGGCAGCGGGAGATTACAATGAGCAGTTCTTC.